This entry concerns a single TCR beta chain. The antigen remains undetermined. This sample is part of a study of cytomegalovirus exposure and HLA in healthy donors. Germline loops: CDR1 SGHNT, CDR2 YYREEE (reference sequence). This CDR3 is built from 16 residues. V lost 1 base to trimming and J lost 3 bases; unmatched junction nucleotides: 9. Sampled while nominally healthy, donors likely had unrecorded immune exposures. With 60 Vbeta and 13 Jbeta primers, the PCR was carried out. The data were produced by immunoSEQ multiplex PCR, yet TCRdb's version contains in-frame clones alone and is incomplete. The sample holds roughly 140,000 clones, more than 75% seen once. Notes on the study in general: Follow-up analysis found HLA locus-dependent TCR association rates, highest for DRB1 and lowest for HLA-C.

The chain has TRBV5-4 and TRBJ1-1, with 7 positions matching TRBD1. The TCR originated in a human donor in good health. Sequenced sample: PBMCs. The CDR3 DNA follows: TGTGCCAGCAGCTTGCAGTACAGGGGAGACGACACTGAAGCTTTCTTT. Amino acid sequence: CASSLQYRGDDTEAFF.